A selection of T cell receptor beta chains follows, all from one sample in a study of blood T cell repertoires in COVID-19. TCRdb's copy holds only in-frame clones and misses some; the assay was immunoSEQ multiplex PCR. The sample yields some 300,000 clones, about 90% seen once. The sequenced sample was PBMCs or T cells enriched from blood (not recorded which). Receptors were obtained from a woman in her 50s who had been exposed to COVID-19. The CDR3 runs from the conserved cysteine through the conserved F or W. The D gene is left open where the match is weak. Where a row states a size, it is once, few, many or the class of an expanded clone; other rows omit it.

clone size: .
V gene: TRBV6-1
J gene: TRBJ1-5
D gene: .
CDR3 DNA: TGTGCCAGCAGTGAGGCCCCTCCGCGGGGTGGACAGCCCCAGCATTTT
CDR3 protein: CASSEAPPRGGQPQHF

clone size: .
V gene: TRBV5-4
J gene: TRBJ1-1
D gene: .
CDR3 DNA: TGTGCCAGCAGCGTTGACAGGAATGAAGCTTTCTTT
CDR3 protein: CASSVDRNEAFF

clone size: .
V gene: TRBV19
J gene: TRBJ1-1
D gene: TRBD1
CDR3 DNA: TGTGCCAGTAAAGGGACAGGTCATGAAGCTTTCTTT
CDR3 protein: CASKGTGHEAFF

clone size: few
V gene: TRBV19
J gene: TRBJ2-7
D gene: TRBD1
CDR3 DNA: TGTGCCAGTAGTATTACAGGGGGACACGAGCAGTACTTC
CDR3 protein: CASSITGGHEQYF

clone size: once
V gene: TRBV2
J gene: TRBJ1-4
D gene: TRBD1
CDR3 DNA: TGTGCCAGCAGTAGAGACAGGGTTAAACGGCGATCTAATGAAAAACTGTTTTTT
CDR3 protein: CASSRDRVKRRSNEKLFF

clone size: .
V gene: TRBV3-1/TRBV3-2
J gene: TRBJ1-2
D gene: TRBD1
CDR3 DNA: TGTGCCAGCAGCCACGGACAGGGGTTTGGCTACACCTTC
CDR3 protein: CASSHGQGFGYTF

clone size: .
V gene: TRBV7-9
J gene: TRBJ1-2
D gene: .
CDR3 DNA: TGTGCCAGCAGCTTGAGGACAGAGATTAACTATGGCTACACCTTC
CDR3 protein: CASSLRTEINYGYTF

clone size: .
V gene: TRBV28
J gene: TRBJ1-1
D gene: TRBD1
CDR3 DNA: TGTGCCAGCAGTCCAGCCGTGGGACAGATACTGAAGTCTTTCTTT
CDR3 protein: CASSPAVGQILKSFF

clone size: .
V gene: TRBV4-1
J gene: TRBJ1-5
D gene: .
CDR3 DNA: TGCGCCAGCAGCCAAGTTTATGGGCTAAGCAATCAGCCCCAGCATTTT
CDR3 protein: CASSQVYGLSNQPQHF

clone size: .
V gene: TRBV19
J gene: TRBJ2-3
D gene: TRBD2
CDR3 DNA: TGTGCCAGTAGTAAGACTTCTAGCGGGGGGTTTGCAGATACGCAGTATTTT
CDR3 protein: CASSKTSSGGFADTQYF

clone size: .
V gene: TRBV2
J gene: TRBJ1-2
D gene: TRBD1
CDR3 DNA: TGTGCCAGCAGTAGACAGGGCCCCTTTAACGGCTACACCTTC
CDR3 protein: CASSRQGPFNGYTF

clone size: .
V gene: TRBV19
J gene: TRBJ1-1
D gene: .
CDR3 DNA: TGTGCCAGTAGTATTACCCGGGACACTGAAGCTTTCTTT
CDR3 protein: CASSITRDTEAFF

clone size: few
V gene: TRBV3-1/TRBV3-2
J gene: TRBJ1-1
D gene: .
CDR3 DNA: TGTGCCAGCAGCCCTGGACAGACTTCTGAAGCTTTCTTT
CDR3 protein: CASSPGQTSEAFF

clone size: .
V gene: TRBV2
J gene: TRBJ2-1
D gene: TRBD1
CDR3 DNA: TGTGCCAGCAGGGGACAGGGCGGGAATGAGCAGTTCTTC
CDR3 protein: CASRGQGGNEQFF

clone size: .
V gene: TRBV10-3
J gene: TRBJ2-5
D gene: TRBD2
CDR3 DNA: TGTGCCATCAGTGGGGGTAGCGGGCCCCTTCAAGAGACCCAGTACTTC
CDR3 protein: CAISGGSGPLQETQYF

clone size: once
V gene: TRBV3-1/TRBV3-2
J gene: TRBJ1-2
D gene: .
CDR3 DNA: TGTGCCAGCAGCCCCGGACAGCCTCCCTATGGCTACACCTTC
CDR3 protein: CASSPGQPPYGYTF

clone size: .
V gene: TRBV4-1
J gene: TRBJ1-2
D gene: .
CDR3 DNA: TGCGCCAGCAGCCAAGTCCTCCAGGGTGGCTATGGCTACACCTTC
CDR3 protein: CASSQVLQGGYGYTF

clone size: .
V gene: TRBV19
J gene: TRBJ1-4
D gene: TRBD1
CDR3 DNA: TGTGCCAGTAGTCCGGGGGACAGCCTCGTATTAATAACAACTAATGAAAAACTGTTTTTT
CDR3 protein: CASSPGDSLVLITTNEKLFF

clone size: .
V gene: TRBV3-1/TRBV3-2
J gene: TRBJ1-4
D gene: TRBD1
CDR3 DNA: TGTGCCAGCAGCCAAACCACCGGGACAGCTAATGAAAAACTGTTTTTT
CDR3 protein: CASSQTTGTANEKLFF

clone size: .
V gene: TRBV6-5
J gene: TRBJ2-7
D gene: .
CDR3 DNA: TGTGCCCTCCTCCGGGAGCCCGGGGTAGGGCAGTACTTC
CDR3 protein: CALLREPGVGQYF

clone size: .
V gene: TRBV7-7
J gene: TRBJ2-2
D gene: TRBD2
CDR3 DNA: TGTGCTAGCAGCCTCACACTAGCGGGGGTTGCGGGCACCGGGGAGCTGTTTTTT
CDR3 protein: CASSLTLAGVAGTGELFF

clone size: .
V gene: TRBV7-9
J gene: TRBJ2-7
D gene: .
CDR3 DNA: TGTGCCAGCAGCTCCCCCGGGACTGGGCTCTCCGAGCAGTACTTC
CDR3 protein: CASSSPGTGLSEQYF

clone size: .
V gene: TRBV10-3
J gene: TRBJ2-7
D gene: TRBD2
CDR3 DNA: TGTGCCATCCAGCGGGGTGGGGACGAGCAGTACTTC
CDR3 protein: CAIQRGGDEQYF

clone size: .
V gene: TRBV5-6
J gene: TRBJ2-3
D gene: .
CDR3 DNA: TGTGCCAGCAGCTTGGTAGGGGCTAGCACAGATACGCAGTATTTT
CDR3 protein: CASSLVGASTDTQYF

clone size: .
V gene: TRBV2
J gene: TRBJ1-1
D gene: .
CDR3 DNA: TGTGCCAGCAGTGGGGACTCACCAGTGGACACTGAAGCTTTCTTT
CDR3 protein: CASSGDSPVDTEAFF

clone size: .
V gene: TRBV7-2
J gene: TRBJ2-1
D gene: TRBD2
CDR3 DNA: TGTGCCAGCAGCTTAGAAGTAGCGGGGTGGGGGTTCTTC
CDR3 protein: CASSLEVAGWGFF

clone size: .
V gene: TRBV5-6
J gene: TRBJ2-4
D gene: TRBD2
CDR3 DNA: TGTGCCAGCAGCTACATAGCGGGACTAGCCAAAAACATTCAGTACTTC
CDR3 protein: CASSYIAGLAKNIQYF

clone size: .
V gene: TRBV19
J gene: TRBJ1-2
D gene: .
CDR3 DNA: TGTGCCAGTAGAAAGACAGAAGACAAAGGCTACACCTTC
CDR3 protein: CASRKTEDKGYTF

clone size: .
V gene: TRBV27
J gene: TRBJ2-4
D gene: TRBD2
CDR3 DNA: TGTGCCAGCAGGAGAGCGGGGGCAGCCAAAAACATTCAGTACTTC
CDR3 protein: CASRRAGAAKNIQYF